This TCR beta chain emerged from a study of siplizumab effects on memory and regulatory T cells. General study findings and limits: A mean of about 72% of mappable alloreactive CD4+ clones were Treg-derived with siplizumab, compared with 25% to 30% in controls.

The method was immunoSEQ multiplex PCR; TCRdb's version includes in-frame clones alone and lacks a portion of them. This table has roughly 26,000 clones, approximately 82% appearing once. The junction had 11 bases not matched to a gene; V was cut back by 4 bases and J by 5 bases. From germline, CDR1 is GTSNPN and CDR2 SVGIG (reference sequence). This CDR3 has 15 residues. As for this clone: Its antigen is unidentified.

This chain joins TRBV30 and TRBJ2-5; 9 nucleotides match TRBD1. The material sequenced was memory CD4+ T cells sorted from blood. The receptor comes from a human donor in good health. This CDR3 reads CAWTPWDRALETQYF. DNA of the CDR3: TGTGCCTGGACGCCGTGGGACAGGGCGTTGGAGACCCAGTACTTC.